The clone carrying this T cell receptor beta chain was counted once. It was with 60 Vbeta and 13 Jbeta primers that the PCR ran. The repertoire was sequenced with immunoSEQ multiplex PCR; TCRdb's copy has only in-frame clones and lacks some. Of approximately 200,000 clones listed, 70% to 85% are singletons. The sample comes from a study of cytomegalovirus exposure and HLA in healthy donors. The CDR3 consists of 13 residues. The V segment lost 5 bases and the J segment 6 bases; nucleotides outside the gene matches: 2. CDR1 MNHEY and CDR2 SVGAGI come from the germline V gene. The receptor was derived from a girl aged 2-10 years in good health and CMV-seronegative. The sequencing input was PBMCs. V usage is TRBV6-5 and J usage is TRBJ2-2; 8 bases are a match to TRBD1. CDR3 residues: CASSQGAAGELFF. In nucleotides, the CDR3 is TGTGCCAGCAGTCAGGGGGCGGCCGGGGAGCTGTTTTTT.